The entry below describes one T cell receptor (beta chain). The target antigen is unknown. CDR1 and CDR2 (germline): LNHDA, SQIVND (reference sequence). The CDR3 has 12 residues. V lost 10 bases, J lost 0 bases, and 1 base stayed unmatched. The data derive from a study of shared clonotypes between healthy human individuals. Researchers divided each subset's genomic DNA evenly across several immunoSEQ plates. The input for sorted-subset replicate PCRs was about 210 ng DNA, tens of thousands of T cell genomes. TCRdb's table, derived via immunoSEQ multiplex PCR, lists solely in-frame clones and lacks some. The table lists hundreds of thousands of clones, around 78% of them singletons. Subsets obtained from CD4+ cells comprised CD45RA+ naive and CD45RA-negative memory cells. Study-wide results and caveats: Although depth was large, rarefaction showed that sequencing of the sorted subsets was incomplete.

The chain has TRBV19 and TRBJ1-1; TRBD1 matches 8 bases. The sequencing input was memory CD4+ T cells sorted from blood. Specified subset: CD45RA-negative fraction. This clonotype was sampled from a woman aged 25 to 39 in good health. The CDR3: CATGGMNTEAFF. CDR3 in DNA: TGTGCCACAGGGGGCATGAACACTGAAGCTTTCTTT.